This T cell receptor (beta chain) was observed in a study of blood T cell repertoires in COVID-19. Study background: The study drew acute and convalescent COVID-19 samples from the United States, Italy and Spain. T cells, B-cell-depleted T cells, or PBMCs supplied cDNA or gDNA.

V dropped 2 bases and J dropped 9 bases, with 20 bases sitting between them. Germline V gene lookup returns CDR1 GTSNPN and CDR2 SVGIG (reference sequence). The CDR3 runs to 14 residues. Measured with immunoSEQ multiplex PCR; TCRdb has only the in-frame clones, and not every one. The table shows 110,000 or so clones, with approximately 87% occurring only once. The sample consisted of peripheral blood. This sequence originates from a woman aged 50 to 60 with acute or convalescent COVID-19. V usage is TRBV30 and J usage is TRBJ2-7, with D maybe TRBD1 (6 bases). The CDR3 loop is CAWSFMGDISGQYF. The CDR3, as DNA: TGTGCCTGGAGTTTTATGGGGGACATTTCAGGGCAGTACTTC.